These T cell receptor beta chains were read from a single sample in a study of T cell responses to AZD1222 COVID-19 vaccine. Measured with immunoSEQ multiplex PCR; TCRdb has only the in-frame clones, and not every one. Found here are roughly 170,000 clones, 85% to 95% of them singletons; the top ten hold more than 1.5%. The sample consisted of peripheral blood, taken 28 days after the second AZD1222 dose. These TCRs come from an adult who received the AZD1222 COVID-19 vaccine. Each CDR3 is given with its conserved first and last residue. The order of the fields is clone size, V gene, J gene, D gene, CDR3 length, CDR3 DNA, CDR3 protein. D genes are given only for firm matches. Expanded clones get a size class; other rows say once, few or many, or leave the size out.

NA	TRBV4-1	TRBJ2-7	TRBD2	18	TGCGCCAGCAGCGCTCGGGGGGTGCGTAGCGGGAGTGGTTACGAGCAGTACTTC	CASSARGVRSGSGYEQYF
once	TRBV5-4	TRBJ2-2	NA	14	TGTGCCAGCAGCTTTCAACAGGGAACCGGGGAGCTGTTTTTT	CASSFQQGTGELFF
NA	TRBV11-3	TRBJ2-3	NA	16	TGTGCCAGCAGCCACCCCATAGACAGGCCCACAGATACGCAGTATTTT	CASSHPIDRPTDTQYF
NA	TRBV16	TRBJ1-1	NA	12	TGTGCCAGCAGCCGTTGGGAATCTGAAGCTTTCTTT	CASSRWESEAFF
once	TRBV28	TRBJ2-7	NA	11	TGTGCCAGCAGTTTTATCGGGGGGCACTACTTC	CASSFIGGHYF
NA	TRBV5-8	TRBJ1-1	TRBD1	14	TGTGCCAGCAGCGCAAACAGGGGTGAGGGAGCCGCTTTCTTT	CASSANRGEGAAFF
NA	TRBV6-2/TRBV6-3	TRBJ2-3	TRBD2	18	TGTGCCAGCAGTTACCCCACGGAGCGGGGGGTCCTCACAGATACGCAGTATTTT	CASSYPTERGVLTDTQYF
NA	TRBV5-4	TRBJ2-2	TRBD2	16	TGTGCCAGCAGCGCAACTAGCGGGGGGAACACCGGGGAGCTGTTTTTT	CASSATSGGNTGELFF
NA	TRBV27	TRBJ1-1	NA	12	TGTGCCAGCATCGGGGCAGGTTATGAAGCTTTCTTT	CASIGAGYEAFF
few	TRBV5-4	TRBJ2-7	TRBD1	13	TGTGCCAGCAGCTTGGAGGGGACAGACGAGCAGTACTTC	CASSLEGTDEQYF
NA	TRBV19	TRBJ2-1	NA	15	TGTGCCAGTAGTAGTGGGGCCCTTGACTACAATGAGCAGTTCTTC	CASSSGALDYNEQFF
NA	TRBV7-9	TRBJ2-5	TRBD1	14	TGTGCCAGCAGCCATCTTCGACAGGGGAAGACCCAGTACTTC	CASSHLRQGKTQYF
NA	TRBV4-2	TRBJ1-3	NA	15	TGTGCCAGCAGACCCCAACCCAACTCTGGAAACACCATATATTTT	CASRPQPNSGNTIYF
NA	TRBV2	TRBJ1-5	NA	14	TGTGCCAGCAGTGATCGAGTGGTAGATCAGCCCCAGCATTTT	CASSDRVVDQPQHF
NA	TRBV27	TRBJ2-5	NA	11	TGTGCCAGCGGATCTCAGGGTCGCCAGTACTTC	CASGSQGRQYF
NA	TRBV6-1	TRBJ1-3	TRBD1	14	TGTGCCAGCAGTGAGGACAGGGTAGGAAACACCATATATTTT	CASSEDRVGNTIYF
NA	TRBV18	TRBJ2-3	TRBD2	21	TGTGCCAGCTCACCGCTAATGTCCGGGACTAGCGGGAGATCTAGCACAGATACGCAGTATTTT	CASSPLMSGTSGRSSTDTQYF
NA	TRBV28	TRBJ1-1	NA	17	TGTGCCAGCACCCCCCGAGGGGTGATCGAGATGAACACTGAAGCTTTCTTT	CASTPRGVIEMNTEAFF
NA	TRBV18	TRBJ2-1	TRBD2	15	TGTGCCAGCTCTGACTACGGGTATGGGGGGGATGAGCAGTTCTTC	CASSDYGYGGDEQFF
NA	TRBV7-7	TRBJ2-3	NA	14	TGTGCTAGCAGCCAGAACATGGGTACAGATACGCAGTATTTT	CASSQNMGTDTQYF
NA	TRBV7-2	TRBJ2-2	NA	17	TGTGCCAGCAGCTTCCGACCAGGCAGACGTAACACCGGGGAGCTGTTTTTT	CASSFRPGRRNTGELFF
NA	TRBV5-1	TRBJ2-1	NA	11	TGCGCCAGCAGCCTAGCCCGCGAGCAGTTCTTC	CASSLAREQFF
NA	TRBV19	TRBJ2-3	NA	17	TGTGCCAGTAGTATAGTGAGGGGCCCCCAATTGCCAGATACGCAGTATTTT	CASSIVRGPQLPDTQYF
NA	TRBV4-2	TRBJ1-1	NA	14	TGTGCCAGCAGCCCTCCAGGGGAGGAGACTGAAGCTTTCTTT	CASSPPGEETEAFF
NA	TRBV6-5	TRBJ1-1	NA	15	TGTGCCAGCAGTTACTCAGGGACCTTGAACACTGAAGCTTTCTTT	CASSYSGTLNTEAFF
NA	TRBV29-1	TRBJ1-1	NA	13	TGCAGCGTTGTGCGACAGCTGAACACTGAAGCTTTCTTT	CSVVRQLNTEAFF
NA	TRBV11-3	TRBJ1-1	TRBD1	15	TGTGCCAGCAGCGGGGACCGGGACAGGGGCACTGAAGCTTTCTTT	CASSGDRDRGTEAFF
NA	TRBV3-1/TRBV3-2	TRBJ2-2	TRBD2	17	TGTGCCAGCAGCCAGATAGCGGGGGGGCCTGACACCGGGGAGCTGTTTTTT	CASSQIAGGPDTGELFF
NA	TRBV6-2/TRBV6-3	TRBJ2-1	NA	15	TGTGCCAGCAGCGGGCCAGCGGAAAACTACAATGAGCAGTTCTTC	CASSGPAENYNEQFF
NA	TRBV5-1	TRBJ2-7	TRBD2	17	TGCGCCAGCAGCTCCTTACCTAGCGGGAGGGGGGCCTACGAGCAGTACTTC	CASSSLPSGRGAYEQYF
NA	TRBV18	TRBJ2-5	TRBD2	16	TGTGCCAGCTCACCTCGGATCAGCGGGAGTCCAGAGACCCAGTACTTC	CASSPRISGSPETQYF
once	TRBV5-6	TRBJ1-1	NA	15	TGTGCCAGCAGCGGCTGGACAGTTCAGAACACTGAAGCTTTCTTT	CASSGWTVQNTEAFF
NA	TRBV19	TRBJ1-1	NA	13	TGTGCCAGTAGCCAAACAAGGGACACTGAAGCTTTCTTT	CASSQTRDTEAFF
NA	TRBV18	TRBJ2-7	TRBD2	17	TGTGCCAGCTCACCAACTATACTAGCGCCGAGCTCCTACGAGCAGTACTTC	CASSPTILAPSSYEQYF
once	TRBV27	TRBJ1-3	TRBD1	15	TGTGCCAGCAGCCTAGGCAGGGGGGCTGGAAACACCATATATTTT	CASSLGRGAGNTIYF
once	TRBV11-1	TRBJ2-1	TRBD1	15	TGTGCCAGCAGCCTCACCCGACAGGGGTACAATGAGCAGTTCTTC	CASSLTRQGYNEQFF
NA	TRBV19	TRBJ1-5	TRBD1	16	TGTGCCAGTAGTATGCCCTCGACAGGGAGCAATCAGCCCCAGCATTTT	CASSMPSTGSNQPQHF
NA	TRBV13	TRBJ2-3	TRBD2	16	TGTGCCAGCCTCCTAGCGGGAGATGCGGGCGGAGATACGCAGTATTTT	CASLLAGDAGGDTQYF
NA	TRBV14	TRBJ1-1	NA	17	TGTGCCAGCAGCCCGGGGTATGGACCGGGAAAGAACACTGAAGCTTTCTTT	CASSPGYGPGKNTEAFF
NA	TRBV5-1	TRBJ1-3	NA	16	TGCGCCAGCAGCTTGGAGGGCAGTTCCTCTGGAAACACCATATATTTT	CASSLEGSSSGNTIYF
NA	TRBV7-9	TRBJ1-6	NA	16	TGTGCCAGCAGCTTAGGGGGGCCATCCTATAATTCACCCCTCCACTTT	CASSLGGPSYNSPLHF
NA	TRBV6-1	TRBJ1-6	NA	15	TGTGCCAGCAGTGATTCGCAGGGAGTTTTGTCACCCCTCCACTTT	CASSDSQGVLSPLHF
NA	TRBV14	TRBJ1-2	TRBD1	16	TGTGCCAGCAGCCCAGGTGGACCCGGGACAGGGAATGGCTACACCTTC	CASSPGGPGTGNGYTF
NA	TRBV19	TRBJ2-7	TRBD2	15	TGTGCCAGTAGTATAGCTAGCGGGGGGGACTACGAGCAGTACTTC	CASSIASGGDYEQYF
once	TRBV11-2	TRBJ2-1	NA	12	TGTGCCAGCAGCTTCGGGGACAATGAGCAGTTCTTC	CASSFGDNEQFF
NA	TRBV2	TRBJ1-1	NA	15	TGTGCCAGCAGTGAAGTGGGGCAGACGAACACTGAAGCTTTCTTT	CASSEVGQTNTEAFF
NA	TRBV30	TRBJ1-5	NA	14	TGTGCCTGGAGTAAAGGGTCCGGCAATCAGCCCCAGCATTTT	CAWSKGSGNQPQHF
NA	TRBV12-5	TRBJ2-5	TRBD1	14	TGTGCTAGTGGTCAGGGACAGGGGGACGAGACCCAGTACTTC	CASGQGQGDETQYF